The 12 T cell receptor beta chains in this list originate from one sample, sequenced in a study of T cells after yellow fever vaccination. TCRdb used MiXCR to reprocess the 5' RACE reads, holding one entry per CDR3 protein. The sample lists 150,000 to 200,000 distinct CDR3 sequences, over 7% occurring once. The sample consisted of CD8+ T cells sorted from PBMCs, taken 45 days after the yellow fever booster vaccination. Receptors originate from a young man who received the YFV17D yellow fever vaccine.

Only a few counts were recorded for this clonotype. The chain joins TRBV19 to TRBJ1-5, with 9 bases that match TRBD1. The V segment lost 6 bases and the J segment 7 bases; nucleotides outside the gene matches: 13. The CDR3 is 16 amino acids. CDR1 LNHDA and CDR2 SQIVND come from the germline V gene (reference sequence). The chain's CDR3 is CASRHPGTGPHQPQHF. Written as DNA, the CDR3 is TGTGCCAGTAGGCACCCCGGGACAGGGCCTCACCAGCCCCAGCATTTT.

This chain uses TRBV30 with TRBJ2-7; D is unresolved. The germline V gene has CDR1 GTSNPN and CDR2 SVGIG (reference sequence). Trimming left V 5 bases short and J 4 bases short, with 12 bases between. CDR3 length equals 12 residues. The chain's CDR3 is CAWAGFGYEQYF. CDR3 nucleotides: TGTGCCTGGGCCGGATTTGGGTACGAGCAGTACTTC.

This clonotype was seen a single time. The chain employs TRBV12-3 or TRBV12-4 and TRBJ2-7, with 8 bases fitting TRBD1. The CDR3 is 14 residues long. J was trimmed by 1 base and V by 6 bases; bases with no gene match: 5. CDR3 protein: CASSRTGSSYEQYF. The CDR3, as DNA: TGTGCCAGCAGCCGGACAGGGTCGTCCTACGAGCAGTACTTC.

The sample holds many counts of this clonotype. The V and J genes are TRBV7-9 and TRBJ1-5, with D perhaps matching TRBD1 (5 bases). The CDR3 covers 14 residues. Germline CDR1 is SEHNR and CDR2 is FQNEAQ (reference sequence). V was cut by 3 bases and J by 2 bases, with 8 bases left in between. In DNA, the CDR3 is TGTGCCAGCAGCTTGGGGGGTGGCAATCAGCCCCAGCATTTT. Residues: CASSLGGGNQPQHF.

This clonotype was observed a handful of times. This chain joins TRBV12-3 or TRBV12-4 and TRBJ2-4; 9 positions match TRBD1. J lost 0 bases, V lost 5 bases, and 8 bases had no gene match. The CDR3 has 17 residues. CDR3 loop: CASSPGTGRIAKNIQYF. CDR3 coding DNA: TGTGCCAGCAGTCCCGGGACAGGGAGGATAGCCAAAAACATTCAGTACTTC.

This clonotype was seen a handful of times. V gene TRBV6-5 combines with J gene TRBJ2-3; TRBD1 aligns across 10 bases. The CDR3 contains 16 residues. Germline-derived CDR1 and CDR2 are MNHEY and SVGAGI. With V trimmed by 6 bases and J by 4 bases, 10 bases remained unmatched. The CDR3 sequence: CASRLVWTGGSDTQYF. DNA for the CDR3: TGTGCCAGCAGACTGGTATGGACAGGGGGGTCAGATACGCAGTATTTT.

This clonotype was recorded many times. CDR3 DNA: TGTGCCACCAGCAGTCCTCCCTACAATGAGCAGTTCTTC. Its protein is CATSSPPYNEQFF. This rearrangement joins TRBV15 to TRBJ2-1; D not resolved. The V end lost 3 bases, the J end lost 2 bases, and 5 bases lay between the germline ends. The CDR3 is made up of 13 amino acids. CDR1 LNHNV and CDR2 YYDKDF come from the germline V gene (reference sequence).

There are a few counts of this clonotype. The CDR3: CASSVAIEGTYGYTF. The CDR3 DNA sequence: TGTGCCAGCAGCGTAGCTATTGAAGGGACCTATGGCTACACCTTC. The genes are TRBV9 and TRBJ1-2, with a possible D match to TRBD1 (5 bases). The CDR3 has 15 residues. Trimming stripped 0 bases from V and 4 bases from J, with 13 bases between. Germline CDR1 is SGDLS and CDR2 is YYNGEE.

This clonotype was counted only a few times. The gene calls are TRBV4-2 and TRBJ2-7; the D gene could be TRBD1 or TRBD2 (6 bases each). Trimming shortened V by 5 bases and J by 5 bases, and 10 bases separated the two germline ends. CDR3 length equals 12 residues. Germline lookup yields CDR1 LGHNA and CDR2 YNFKEQ. The CDR3 is CASSWGANEQYF. As DNA, the CDR3 is TGTGCCAGCAGCTGGGGGGCGAACGAGCAGTACTTC.

The sample holds a few counts of this clonotype. This chain connects TRBV27 to TRBJ2-1; D may be TRBD1 or TRBD2 (5 bases each). Germline V CDR1 and CDR2: MNHEY, SMNVEV (reference sequence). The CDR3 extends over 17 amino acids. V lost 6 bases and J lost 7, with 25 bases in between. CDR3 loop: CASRPGRRTRGGNEQFF. In nucleotides, the CDR3 is TGTGCCAGCAGACCGGGACGGAGGACCCGGGGTGGGAATGAGCAGTTCTTC.

This clonotype was detected only a few times. The chain employs TRBV7-2 and TRBJ1-6; the match to TRBD1 covers 7 bases. Per germline, CDR1 SGHTA and CDR2 FQGNSA. The CDR3 is 15 amino acids. J was trimmed by 10 bases and V by 6 bases; bases with no gene match: 12. In DNA form, the CDR3 reads TGTGCCAGCAGGACCGAACAGGGGACTGGGTCACCCCTCCACTTT. Translation: CASRTEQGTGSPLHF. Filled out from reference TRBV7-2 and TRBJ1-6, the complete variable domain reads GAGVSQSPSNKVTEKGKDVELRCDPISGHTALYWYRQSLGQGLEFLIYFQGNSAPDKSGLPSDRFSAERTGGSVSTLTIQRTQQEDSAVYLCASRTEQGTGSPLHFGNGTRLTVT.

The chain links TRBV11-2 to TRBJ2-2; D perhaps matches TRBD2 (6 bases). The V gene lost 2 bases and the J gene lost 0 bases, with 13 bases spanning the gap. This CDR3 contains 17 residues. Per germline, CDR1 SGHAT and CDR2 FQNNGV. The DNA for the CDR3 is TGTGCCAGCAGCTTATTTTACGGGGGTCCGAACACCGGGGAGCTGTTTTTT. This codes for CASSLFYGGPNTGELFF.